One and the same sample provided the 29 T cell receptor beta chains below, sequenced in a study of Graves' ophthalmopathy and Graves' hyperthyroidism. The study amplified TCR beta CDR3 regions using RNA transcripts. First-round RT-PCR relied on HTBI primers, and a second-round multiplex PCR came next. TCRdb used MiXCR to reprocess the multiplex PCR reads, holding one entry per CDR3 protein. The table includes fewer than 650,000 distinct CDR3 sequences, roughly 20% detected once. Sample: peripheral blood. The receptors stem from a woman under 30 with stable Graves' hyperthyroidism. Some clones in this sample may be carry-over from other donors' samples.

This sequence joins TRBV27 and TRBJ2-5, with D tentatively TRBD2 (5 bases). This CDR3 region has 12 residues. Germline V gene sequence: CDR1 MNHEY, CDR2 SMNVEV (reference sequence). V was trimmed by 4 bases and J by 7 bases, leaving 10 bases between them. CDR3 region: CASSSPGGTQYF. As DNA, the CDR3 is TGTGCCAGCAGTTCCCCAGGAGGGACCCAGTACTTC.

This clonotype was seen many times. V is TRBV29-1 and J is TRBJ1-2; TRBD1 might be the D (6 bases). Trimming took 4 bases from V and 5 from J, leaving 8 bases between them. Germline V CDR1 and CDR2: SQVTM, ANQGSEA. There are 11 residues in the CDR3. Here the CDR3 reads CSVGTDYGYTF. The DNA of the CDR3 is TGCAGCGTTGGGACAGATTATGGCTACACCTTC.

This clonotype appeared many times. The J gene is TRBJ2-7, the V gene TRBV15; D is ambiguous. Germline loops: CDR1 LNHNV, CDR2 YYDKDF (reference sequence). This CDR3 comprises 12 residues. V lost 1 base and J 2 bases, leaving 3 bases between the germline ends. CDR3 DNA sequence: TGTGCCACCAGCAGAGCCACCTACGAGCAGTACTTC. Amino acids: CATSRATYEQYF. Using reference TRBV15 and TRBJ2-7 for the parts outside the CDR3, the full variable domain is DAMVIQNPRYQVTQFGKPVTLSCSQTLNHNVMYWYQQKSSQAPKLLFHYYDKDFNNEADTPDNFQSRRPNTSFCFLDIRSPGLGDTAMYLCATSRATYEQYFGPGTRLTVT.

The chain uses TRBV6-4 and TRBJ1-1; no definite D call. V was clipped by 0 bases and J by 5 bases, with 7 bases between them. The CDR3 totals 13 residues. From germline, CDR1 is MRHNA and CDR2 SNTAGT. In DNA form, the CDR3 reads TGTGCCAGCAGTGACTCTCCCGAAACTGAAGCTTTCTTT. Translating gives CASSDSPETEAFF.

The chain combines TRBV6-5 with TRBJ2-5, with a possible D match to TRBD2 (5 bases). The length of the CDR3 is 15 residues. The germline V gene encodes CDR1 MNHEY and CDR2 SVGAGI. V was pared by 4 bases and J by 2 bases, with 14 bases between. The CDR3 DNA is TGTGCCAGCAGTTCAGAGGGTGGGATACAAGAGACCCAGTACTTC. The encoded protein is CASSSEGGIQETQYF.

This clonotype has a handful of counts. The CDR3 DNA reads as TGTGCCAGCCAGGATAGGAGGAACACTGAAGCTTTCTTT. This translates into CASQDRRNTEAFF. The V and J genes are TRBV19 and TRBJ1-1, with D uncertain. Germline assignment: CDR1 LNHDA and CDR2 SQIVND (reference sequence). CDR3 size: 13 residues. Trimming pared 9 bases from V and 1 base from J, leaving 12 bases between.

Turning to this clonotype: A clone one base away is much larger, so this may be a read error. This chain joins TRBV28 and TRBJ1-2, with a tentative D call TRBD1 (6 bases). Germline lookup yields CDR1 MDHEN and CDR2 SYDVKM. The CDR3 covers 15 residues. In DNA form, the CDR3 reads TGTGCCAGCAGACTGAGGGGGGCCTACGGCTATGGCTACATCTTC. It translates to CASRLRGAYGYGYIF.

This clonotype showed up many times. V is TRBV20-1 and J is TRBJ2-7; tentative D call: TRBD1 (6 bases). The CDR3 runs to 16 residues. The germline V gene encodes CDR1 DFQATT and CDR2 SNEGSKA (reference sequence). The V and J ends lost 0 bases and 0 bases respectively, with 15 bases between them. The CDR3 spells CSARDPTRGLSYEQYF. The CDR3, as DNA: TGCAGTGCTAGAGATCCGACCAGGGGTCTCTCCTACGAGCAGTACTTC.

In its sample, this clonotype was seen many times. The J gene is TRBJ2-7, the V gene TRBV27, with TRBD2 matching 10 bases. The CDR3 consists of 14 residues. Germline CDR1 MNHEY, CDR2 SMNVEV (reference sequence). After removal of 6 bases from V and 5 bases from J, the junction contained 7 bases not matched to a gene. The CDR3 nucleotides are TGTGCCAGCAGGCCTAGCGGGAGTAGGAACGAGCAGTACTTC. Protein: CASRPSGSRNEQYF.

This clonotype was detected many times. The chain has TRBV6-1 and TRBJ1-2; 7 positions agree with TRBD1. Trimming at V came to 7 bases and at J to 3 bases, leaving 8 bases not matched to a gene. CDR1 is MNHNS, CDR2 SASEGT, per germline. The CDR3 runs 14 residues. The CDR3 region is CASTRDREYYGYTF. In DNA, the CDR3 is TGTGCCAGCACAAGGGACAGAGAATACTATGGCTACACCTTC.

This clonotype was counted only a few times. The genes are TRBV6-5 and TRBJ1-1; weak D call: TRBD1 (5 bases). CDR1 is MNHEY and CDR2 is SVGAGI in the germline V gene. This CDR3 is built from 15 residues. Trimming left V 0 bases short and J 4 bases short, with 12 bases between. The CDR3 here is CASSYSLLGGTEAFF. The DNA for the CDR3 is TGTGCCAGCAGTTACTCTCTTTTGGGGGGCACTGAAGCTTTCTTT.

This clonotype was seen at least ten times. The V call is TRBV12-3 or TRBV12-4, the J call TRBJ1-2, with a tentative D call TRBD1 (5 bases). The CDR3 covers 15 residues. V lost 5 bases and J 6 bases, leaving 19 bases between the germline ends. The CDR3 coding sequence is TGTGCCAGCAGTCCCATTTACAAGGGACCTGATGGCTACACCTTC. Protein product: CASSPIYKGPDGYTF.

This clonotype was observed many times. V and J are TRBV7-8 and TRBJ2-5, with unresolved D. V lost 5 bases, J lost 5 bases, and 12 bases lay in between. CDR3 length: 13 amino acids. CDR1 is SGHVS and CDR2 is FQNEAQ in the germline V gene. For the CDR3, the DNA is TGTGCCAGCAGCCTGACCCTCGGGGAGACCCAGTACTTC. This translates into CASSLTLGETQYF.

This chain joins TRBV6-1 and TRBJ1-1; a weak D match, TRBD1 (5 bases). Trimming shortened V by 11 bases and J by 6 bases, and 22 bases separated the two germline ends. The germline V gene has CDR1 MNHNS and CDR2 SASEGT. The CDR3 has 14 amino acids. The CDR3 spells CACRVVQDFPEAFF. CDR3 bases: TGTGCCTGCCGTGTGGTACAGGATTTTCCTGAAGCTTTCTTT.

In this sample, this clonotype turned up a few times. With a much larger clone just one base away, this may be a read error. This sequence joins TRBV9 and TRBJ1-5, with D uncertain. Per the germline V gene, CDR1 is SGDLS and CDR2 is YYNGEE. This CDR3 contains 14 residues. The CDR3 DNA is TGTGCCAGCTGCGTAGGGCAGAGCAATCAGCCCCAGCATTTT. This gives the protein CASCVGQSNQPQHF.

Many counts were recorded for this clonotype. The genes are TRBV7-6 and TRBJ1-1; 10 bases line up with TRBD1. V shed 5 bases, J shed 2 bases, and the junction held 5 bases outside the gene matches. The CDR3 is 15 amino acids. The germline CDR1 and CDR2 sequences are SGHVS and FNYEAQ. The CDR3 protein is CASSPWTGGNTEAFF. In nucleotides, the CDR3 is TGTGCCAGCAGCCCTTGGACAGGGGGAAACACTGAAGCTTTCTTT.

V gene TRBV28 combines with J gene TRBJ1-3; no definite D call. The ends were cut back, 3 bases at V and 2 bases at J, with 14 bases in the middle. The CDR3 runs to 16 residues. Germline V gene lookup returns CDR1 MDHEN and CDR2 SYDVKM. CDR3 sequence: CASSFSRPETGNTIYF. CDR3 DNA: TGTGCCAGCAGTTTCTCCCGGCCGGAAACTGGAAACACCATATATTTT.

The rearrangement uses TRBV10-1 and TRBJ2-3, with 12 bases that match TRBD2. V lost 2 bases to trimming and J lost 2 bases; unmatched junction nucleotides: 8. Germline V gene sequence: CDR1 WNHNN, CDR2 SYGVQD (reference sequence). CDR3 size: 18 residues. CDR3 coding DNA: TGCGCCAGCAGTGAGGCTAGCGGGGGGGGATTACTCACAGATACGCAGTATTTT. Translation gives CASSEASGGGLLTDTQYF.

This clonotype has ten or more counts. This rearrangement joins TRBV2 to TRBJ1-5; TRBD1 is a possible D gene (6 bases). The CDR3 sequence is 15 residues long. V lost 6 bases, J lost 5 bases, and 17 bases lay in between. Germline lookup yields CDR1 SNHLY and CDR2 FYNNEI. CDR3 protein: CASSIRARGDQPQHF. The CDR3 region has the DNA TGTGCCAGCAGCATACGGGCCAGGGGAGATCAGCCCCAGCATTTT.

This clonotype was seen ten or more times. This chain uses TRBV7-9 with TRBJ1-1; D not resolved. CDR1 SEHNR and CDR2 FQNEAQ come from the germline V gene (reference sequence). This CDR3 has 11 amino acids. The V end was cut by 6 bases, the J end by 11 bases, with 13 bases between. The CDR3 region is CASSPKLGAFF. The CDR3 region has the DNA TGTGCCAGCAGTCCCAAGCTAGGCGCTTTCTTT.

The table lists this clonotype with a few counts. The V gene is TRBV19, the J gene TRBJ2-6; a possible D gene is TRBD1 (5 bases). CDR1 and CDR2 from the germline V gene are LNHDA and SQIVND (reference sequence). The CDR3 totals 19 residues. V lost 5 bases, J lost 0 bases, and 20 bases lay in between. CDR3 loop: CASSPRGRVEISGANVLTF. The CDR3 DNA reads TGTGCCAGTAGTCCCCGAGGCAGGGTGGAAATCTCTGGGGCCAACGTCCTGACTTTC.

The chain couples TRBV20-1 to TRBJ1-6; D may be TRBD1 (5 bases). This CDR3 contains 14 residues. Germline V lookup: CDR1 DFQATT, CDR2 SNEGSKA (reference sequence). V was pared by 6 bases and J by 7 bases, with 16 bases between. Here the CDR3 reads CSAETGRANSPLHF. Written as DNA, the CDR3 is TGCAGTGCCGAGACCGGCAGGGCCAATTCACCCCTCCACTTT.

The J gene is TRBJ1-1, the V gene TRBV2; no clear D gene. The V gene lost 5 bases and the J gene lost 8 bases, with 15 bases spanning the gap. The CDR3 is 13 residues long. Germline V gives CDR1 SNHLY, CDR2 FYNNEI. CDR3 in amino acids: CASSLTEISEAFF. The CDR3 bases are TGTGCCAGCAGTCTTACAGAGATCAGCGAAGCTTTCTTT.

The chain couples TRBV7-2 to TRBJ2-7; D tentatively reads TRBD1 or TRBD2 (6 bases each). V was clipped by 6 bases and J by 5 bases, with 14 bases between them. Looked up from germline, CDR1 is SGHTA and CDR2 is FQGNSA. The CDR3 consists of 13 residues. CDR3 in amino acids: CASRQVGGHEQYF. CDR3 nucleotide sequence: TGTGCCAGCAGGCAAGTCGGGGGCCACGAGCAGTACTTC. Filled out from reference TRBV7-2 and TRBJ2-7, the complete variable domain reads GAGVSQSPSNKVTEKGKDVELRCDPISGHTALYWYRQSLGQGLEFLIYFQGNSAPDKSGLPSDRFSAERTGGSVSTLTIQRTQQEDSAVYLCASRQVGGHEQYFGPGTRLTVT.

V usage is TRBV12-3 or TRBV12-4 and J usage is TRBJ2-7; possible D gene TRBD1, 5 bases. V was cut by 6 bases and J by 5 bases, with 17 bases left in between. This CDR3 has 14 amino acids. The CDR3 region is CASRTQNRYDEQYF. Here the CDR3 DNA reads TGTGCCAGCAGGACCCAGAACAGGTACGACGAGCAGTACTTC.

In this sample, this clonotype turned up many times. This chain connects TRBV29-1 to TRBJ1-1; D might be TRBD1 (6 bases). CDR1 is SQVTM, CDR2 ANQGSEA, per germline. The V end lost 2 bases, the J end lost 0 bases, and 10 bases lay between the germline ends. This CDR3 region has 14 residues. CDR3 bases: TGCAGCGTTGAAAAGGCAGGGGTGAACACTGAAGCTTTCTTT. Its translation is CSVEKAGVNTEAFF.

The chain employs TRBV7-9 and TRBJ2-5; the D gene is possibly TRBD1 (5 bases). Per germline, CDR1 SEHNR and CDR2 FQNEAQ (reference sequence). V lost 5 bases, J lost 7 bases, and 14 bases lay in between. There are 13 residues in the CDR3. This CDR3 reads CASSGEGAATQYF. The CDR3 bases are TGTGCCAGCAGCGGTGAAGGGGCGGCGACCCAGTACTTC.

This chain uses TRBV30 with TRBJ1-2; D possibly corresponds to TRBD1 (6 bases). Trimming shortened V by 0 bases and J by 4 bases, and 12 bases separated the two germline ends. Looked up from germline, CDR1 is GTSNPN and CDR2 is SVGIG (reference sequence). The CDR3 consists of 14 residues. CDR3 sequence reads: CAWSVPGGGYGYTF. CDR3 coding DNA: TGTGCCTGGAGTGTACCGGGGGGCGGCTATGGCTACACCTTC. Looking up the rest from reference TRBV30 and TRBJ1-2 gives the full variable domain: SQTIHQWPATLVQPVGSPLSLECTVEGTSNPNLYWYRQAAGRGLQLLFYSVGIGQISSEVPQNLSASRPQDRQFILSSKKLLLSDSGFYLCAWSVPGGGYGYTFGSGTRLTVV.

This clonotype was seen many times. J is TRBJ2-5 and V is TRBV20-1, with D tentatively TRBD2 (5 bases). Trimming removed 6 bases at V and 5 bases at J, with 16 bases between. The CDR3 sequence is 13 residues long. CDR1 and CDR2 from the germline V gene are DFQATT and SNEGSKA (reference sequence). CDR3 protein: CSAPAEGPETQYF. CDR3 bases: TGCAGTGCACCTGCTGAGGGTCCGGAGACCCAGTACTTC.